One sample yielded the 31 T cell receptor beta chains listed below, sequenced in a study of regulatory T cells in long-lasting Graves disease. Stated time point: newly diagnosed GD, antithyroid drugs for less than 3 months. Researchers made the TCR library from RNA that was extracted from PBMCs. Investigators prepared the TCR beta libraries by applying iRepertoire HTBI primers and Arm-PCR of CDR3 regions. TCRdb ran MiXCR on the multiplex PCR reads and lists one entry per CDR3 protein. The sample comprises fewer than 350,000 distinct CDR3 sequences, roughly 18% of which are singletons, and roughly 40% rests with the top ten. The sample consisted of peripheral blood mononuclear cells (PBMCs), taken at new diagnosis, from a patient treated with antithyroid drugs. Receptors originate from a female donor with Graves disease.

This rearrangement joins TRBV28 to TRBJ2-6; D unclear. CDR3 size: 15 residues. The germline gives CDR1 MDHEN, CDR2 SYDVKM. V was cut by 6 bases and J by 3 bases, with 12 bases left in between. CDR3 region: CASSAFNFGANVLTF. DNA for the CDR3: TGTGCCAGCAGCGCATTTAATTTTGGGGCCAACGTCCTGACTTTC.

The CDR3 nucleotides are TGCAGTGCTAGAGGAGGGCAACAGGGGACCCGCGAGCAGTACTTC. The encoded protein is CSARGGQQGTREQYF. V and J are TRBV20-1 and TRBJ2-7, with TRBD1 identical over 7 bases. Germline-derived CDR1 and CDR2 are DFQATT and SNEGSKA (reference sequence). Trimming removed 1 base from V and 6 bases from J; junction bases left unmatched: 12. The CDR3 has 15 residues.

With regard to this clonotype: A far larger clone differs by one base, so this is likely a read error. The gene calls are TRBV27 and TRBJ2-7; D is ambiguous. This CDR3 region has 15 residues. In germline, CDR1 is MNHEY, CDR2 SMNVEV (reference sequence). V lost 4 bases and J 4 bases, leaving 17 bases between the germline ends. The CDR3 protein is CASSSRTASRYEQYF. The CDR3 coding sequence is TGTGCCAGCAGTTCGCGGACCGCGTCGAGGTACGAGCAGTACTTC.

This clonotype showed up just a few times. The J gene is TRBJ2-1, the V gene TRBV18, with 7 bases identical to TRBD1. The V and J ends lost 3 bases and 2 bases, in that order; junction bases with no gene match: 4. CDR1 and CDR2 (germline): KGHSH, LQKENI. This CDR3 has 15 residues. The CDR3: CASSPTGSPYNEQFF. CDR3 nucleotide sequence: TGTGCCAGCTCACCGACAGGGAGTCCCTACAATGAGCAGTTCTTC.

About this clonotype itself: This is likely an artifact of a read error, given a far larger clone one base away. This rearrangement joins TRBV6-1 to TRBJ1-2, with a weak D call TRBD1 (5 bases). Germline V gives CDR1 MNHNS, CDR2 SASEGT. The CDR3 length is 15 residues. V was trimmed by 5 bases and J by 0 bases, leaving 13 bases between them. CDR3 nucleotides: TGTGCCAGCAGTAGGGGCAGCGGATCTAACTATGGCTACACCTTC. It translates to CASSRGSGSNYGYTF.

Points on this clonotype: Given a much more abundant clone one base away, this may be a read error. The conserved phenylalanine or tryptophan is not found at the CDR3 terminus, so this likely reflects a read error. The CDR3 spells CASSYATSGINNEQFS. The CDR3 DNA follows: TGTGCCAGCAGTTACGCGACTAGCGGGATAAACAATGAGCAGTTCTCC. The chain joins TRBV6-5 to TRBJ2-5; 11 bases line up with TRBD2. The J call is in doubt because the DNA end fits TRBJ2-1 better. The CDR3 totals 16 residues. Germline CDR1 reads MNHEY; CDR2 reads SVGAGI.

In this sample, this clonotype turned up many times. The chain couples TRBV24-1 to TRBJ1-5; weak D call: TRBD1 (5 bases). Germline-derived CDR1 and CDR2 are KGHDR and SFDVKD. This CDR3 has 15 amino acids. V was shortened by 2 bases and J by 4 bases, with 11 bases between the two germline ends. The CDR3, as DNA: TGTGCCACCAGTGATTCCCGGGACCCGAATCAGCCCCAGCATTTT. It codes for CATSDSRDPNQPQHF.

This clonotype was seen only a few times. This sequence joins TRBV5-1 and TRBJ2-5; D is unclear. The germline V and J ends were trimmed by 4 bases and 5 bases, with 12 bases remaining between them. CDR1 and CDR2 (germline): SGHRS, YFSETQ. This CDR3 is 13 amino acids long. CDR3 in amino acids: CASSPETVETQYF. CDR3 in DNA: TGCGCCAGCAGCCCGGAAACCGTGGAGACCCAGTACTTC.

On this clonotype itself: The junction does not match germline at one end; this may be a read error. The rearrangement uses TRBV7-3 and TRBJ2-1; weak D call: TRBD2 (5 bases). The CDR3 covers 16 residues. CDR1 is SGHTA, CDR2 FQGTGA, per germline. The CDR3 DNA sequence: TGTGCCAGCAGCCCAGTCGTCTCCTCACTAGTCAATGACCAGTGCTTC. This encodes CASSPVVSSLVNDQCF.

This clonotype was recorded a few times. The gene calls are TRBV15 and TRBJ1-4; D is possibly TRBD1 (6 bases). CDR3 length: 15 amino acids. Germline V gene data show CDR1 as LNHNV and CDR2 as YYDKDF (reference sequence). V gave up 1 base and J gave up 0 bases, with 6 bases separating them. CDR3 nucleotides: TGTGCCACCAGCAGAGGACAGGCAACTAATGAAAAACTGTTTTTT. Translated: CATSRGQATNEKLFF.

This clonotype was found many times. J is TRBJ2-7 and V is TRBV12-3 or TRBV12-4; TRBD1 is a possible D gene (5 bases). The CDR3 has 13 amino acids. With 3 bases removed from V and 6 bases from J, the gap between germline ends came to 12 bases. CDR3 residues: CASSFDVGLEQYF. The CDR3 nucleotides are TGTGCCAGCAGTTTTGATGTGGGGCTCGAGCAGTACTTC.

This clonotype has at least ten counts. The gene calls are TRBV27 and TRBJ2-1, with a possible D match to TRBD2 (5 bases). Germline V gene sequence: CDR1 MNHEY, CDR2 SMNVEV (reference sequence). The CDR3 consists of 12 residues. The V end was cut by 0 bases, the J end by 8 bases, with 5 bases between. CDR3 in amino acids: CASSLSSDEQFF. The CDR3 coding sequence is TGTGCCAGCAGTTTATCTAGCGATGAGCAGTTCTTC.

Many counts were recorded for this clonotype. Written as DNA, the CDR3 is TGTGCCAGCAGTTTAGCAGGGTTCAGAGAAAAACTGTTTTTT. It is translated as CASSLAGFREKLFF. The chain uses TRBV27 and TRBJ1-4, with D perhaps matching TRBD1 (5 bases). The CDR3 has 14 residues. Germline V CDR1 and CDR2: MNHEY, SMNVEV (reference sequence). Trimming stripped 2 bases from V and 8 bases from J, with 12 bases between.

This clonotype was seen at least ten times. The CDR3 is CSVSGRGGETQYF. The CDR3 DNA reads as TGCAGTGTCTCGGGGAGGGGTGGGGAGACCCAGTACTTC. This rearrangement joins TRBV20-1 to TRBJ2-5, with 7 bases fitting TRBD2. The V segment lost 7 bases and the J segment 5 bases; nucleotides outside the gene matches: 10. The CDR3 has 13 residues. From germline, CDR1 is DFQATT and CDR2 SNEGSKA (reference sequence).

This clonotype came up a few times. The genes are TRBV25-1 and TRBJ2-1, with 7 bases matching TRBD2. The CDR3 is 17 residues long. The V gene end was trimmed by 6 bases and the J gene end by 6 bases; junction bases not matched to a gene: 17. Germline V lookup: CDR1 MGHDK, CDR2 SYGVNS. CDR3 sequence: CASSSRLALMRGNEQFF. In nucleotides, the CDR3 is TGTGCCAGCAGCTCCCGACTAGCCCTTATGCGGGGCAATGAGCAGTTCTTC.

There are a few counts of this clonotype. V and J are TRBV28 and TRBJ1-5; D ambiguous. Between the trimmed V and J ends, which lost 7 bases and 6 bases, there was a span of 13 bases. Germline V CDR1 and CDR2: MDHEN, SYDVKM. The CDR3 runs 13 residues. CDR3 coding DNA: TGTGCCAGCAAGGAAGCTATGGCTCAGCCCCAGCATTTT. Protein product: CASKEAMAQPQHF.

This clonotype has at least ten counts. CDR3 amino acids: CASSRWYEHSTDTQYF. DNA of the CDR3: TGTGCCAGCAGTCGCTGGTATGAGCATAGCACAGATACGCAGTATTTT. The chain has TRBV6-1 and TRBJ2-3; D gene ambiguous. Between the trimmed V and J ends, which lost 5 bases and 0 bases, there was a span of 15 bases. There are 16 residues in the CDR3. Germline CDR1 and CDR2: MNHNS and SASEGT.

The chain has TRBV7-2 and TRBJ2-3, with D perhaps assigned TRBD1 or TRBD2 (6 bases each). Germline V gene data show CDR1 as SGHTA and CDR2 as FQGNSA. This CDR3 has 14 residues. V lost 2 bases, J lost 6 bases, and 12 bases lay in between. The CDR3 DNA reads as TGTGCCAGCAGCTTATTGGGGGGCGGGGATACGCAGTATTTT. Its translation is CASSLLGGGDTQYF.

At least ten counts were recorded for this clonotype. The V and J genes are TRBV11-2 and TRBJ2-5; the match to TRBD2 covers 10 bases. V lost 5 bases and J lost 0; bases outside the gene matches: 9. The length of the CDR3 is 17 residues. Per germline, CDR1 SGHAT and CDR2 FQNNGV. The CDR3 spells CASSPTPSGGHQETQYF. The CDR3 nucleotides read TGTGCCAGCAGCCCCACCCCTAGCGGGGGTCACCAAGAGACCCAGTACTTC.

At least ten counts were recorded for this clonotype. This rearrangement joins TRBV14 to TRBJ2-1; TRBD2 matches 10 bases. Per germline, CDR1 SGHDN and CDR2 FVKESK. The CDR3 consists of 17 residues. With 4 bases clipped from V and 6 bases from J, the junction kept 12 bases outside the gene matches. CDR3 protein: CASSRISSAGGPNEQFF. The CDR3 DNA sequence: TGTGCCAGCAGCCGAATCTCATCAGCGGGAGGGCCCAATGAGCAGTTCTTC.

Ten or more counts support this clonotype. V and J are TRBV12-3 or TRBV12-4 and TRBJ1-2; D ambiguous. Trimming shortened V by 6 bases and J by 7 bases, and 15 bases separated the two germline ends. The CDR3 runs to 13 residues. The CDR3 reads CASRPVWSGGYTF. The CDR3 DNA is TGTGCCAGCAGACCCGTCTGGAGCGGTGGCTACACCTTC.

This clonotype was counted a few times. The V and J genes are TRBV5-1 and TRBJ2-5, with D possibly being TRBD2 (5 bases). CDR3 length: 15 residues. Germline V lookup: CDR1 SGHRS, CDR2 YFSETQ. V was cut by 0 bases and J by 5 bases, with 14 bases left in between. CDR3 sequence (DNA): TGCGCCAGCAGCTTGGAGAGCCGGAGGTCTGAGACCCAGTACTTC. Amino acids: CASSLESRRSETQYF.

CDR3 DNA sequence: TGTGCCAGTAGTTCAGGGGTATCTGTTATATCGGAGCAGTTCTTC. It translates to CASSSGVSVISEQFF. The chain recombines TRBV19 with TRBJ2-1, with a possible D match to TRBD1 (6 bases). The CDR3 is made up of 15 amino acids. Germline V gene lookup returns CDR1 LNHDA and CDR2 SQIVND (reference sequence). Trimming removed 5 bases at V and 10 bases at J, with 21 bases between.

This clonotype was counted at least ten times. The DNA for the CDR3 is TGCGCCAGCAGGGGTAGCACAGATACGCAGTATTTT. It yields the protein CASRGSTDTQYF. The chain couples TRBV10-1 to TRBJ2-3, with D hard to call. The germline V gene encodes CDR1 WNHNN and CDR2 SYGVQD (reference sequence). The CDR3 loop spans 12 amino acids. Trimming removed 6 bases at V and 0 bases at J, with 4 bases between.

At least ten counts were recorded for this clonotype. The rearrangement uses TRBV7-9 and TRBJ2-1; 10 bases are a match to TRBD2. The CDR3 consists of 15 residues. Germline V gene lookup returns CDR1 SEHNR and CDR2 FQNEAQ (reference sequence). Trimming at V came to 5 bases and at J to 4 bases, leaving 5 bases not matched to a gene. CDR3 sequence (DNA): TGTGCCAGCAGCCAAAGCGGGAGGGCATACAATGAGCAGTTCTTC. Translation gives CASSQSGRAYNEQFF.

This clonotype was found many times. The genes are TRBV27 and TRBJ2-7; 9 bases match TRBD2. The CDR3 is 14 amino acids. Germline CDR1 and CDR2: MNHEY and SMNVEV (reference sequence). After removal of 6 bases from V and 2 bases from J, the junction contained 5 bases not matched to a gene. CDR3 bases: TGTGCCAGCAGGGGACTAGCCGATACCTACGAGCAGTACTTC. Encoded protein: CASRGLADTYEQYF.

This clonotype was counted at least ten times. The chain has TRBV6-2 or TRBV6-3 and TRBJ2-1; tentatively, D is TRBD2 (6 bases). The V gene lost 5 bases and the J gene lost 7 bases, with 15 bases spanning the gap. Germline CDR1 reads MNHEY; CDR2 reads SVGEGT. This CDR3 region has 14 residues. This CDR3 is CASSEFGRENEQFF. Written as DNA, the CDR3 is TGTGCCAGCAGTGAATTCGGCCGGGAGAATGAGCAGTTCTTC.

This clonotype was seen ten or more times. The chain is built from TRBV15 and TRBJ2-2; D not certain. CDR1 is LNHNV and CDR2 is YYDKDF in the germline V gene (reference sequence). This CDR3 comprises 17 residues. Trimming removed 0 bases from V and 6 bases from J, with 17 bases in between. The chain's CDR3 is CATSRDDGIVRSGELFF. DNA of the CDR3: TGTGCCACCAGCAGAGATGATGGGATAGTACGATCCGGGGAGCTGTTTTTT. Drawing the rest from reference TRBV15 and TRBJ2-2, the complete variable domain is DAMVIQNPRYQVTQFGKPVTLSCSQTLNHNVMYWYQQKSSQAPKLLFHYYDKDFNNEADTPDNFQSRRPNTSFCFLDIRSPGLGDTAMYLCATSRDDGIVRSGELFFGEGSRLTVL.

A remark on this clonotype: A read error is possible here, since a much larger clone lies one base away. This chain joins TRBV27 and TRBJ1-2; D ambiguous. With 4 bases removed from V and 8 bases from J, the gap between germline ends came to 11 bases. CDR3 length: 12 residues. From germline, CDR1 is MNHEY and CDR2 SMNVEV (reference sequence). The CDR3 reads CASSYPGVGYTF. Here the CDR3 DNA reads TGTGCCAGCAGTTACCCGGGAGTGGGCTACACCTTC.

Regarding this clonotype: With a far larger clone one base away, a read error is the likely cause. This chain's CDR3 is CASSGVSGNTIYF. CDR3 in DNA: TGTGCCAGCAGTGGGGTCTCTGGAAACACCATATATTTT. This sequence joins TRBV2 and TRBJ1-3; D is unclear. CDR3 length equals 13 residues. V was clipped by 4 bases and J by 0 bases, with 4 bases between them. The germline V gene encodes CDR1 SNHLY and CDR2 FYNNEI.

Many counts were recorded for this clonotype. The chain employs TRBV2 and TRBJ2-1, with D unresolved. V lost 4 bases, J lost 6 bases, and 7 bases lay in between. Per germline, CDR1 SNHLY and CDR2 FYNNEI. The CDR3 totals 12 residues. The CDR3 DNA reads TGTGCCAGCAGTGGGGATTTCAATGAGCAGTTCTTC. This sequence encodes CASSGDFNEQFF.